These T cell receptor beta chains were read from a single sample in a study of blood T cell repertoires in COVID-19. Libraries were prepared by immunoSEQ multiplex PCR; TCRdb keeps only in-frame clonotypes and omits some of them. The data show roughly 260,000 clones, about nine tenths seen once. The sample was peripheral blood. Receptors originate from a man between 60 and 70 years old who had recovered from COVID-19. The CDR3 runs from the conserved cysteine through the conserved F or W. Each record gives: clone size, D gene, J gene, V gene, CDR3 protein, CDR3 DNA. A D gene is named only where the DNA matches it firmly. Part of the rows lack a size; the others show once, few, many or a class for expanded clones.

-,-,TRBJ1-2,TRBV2,CASRSQGHNYGYTF,TGTGCCAGCCGTTCGCAGGGGCACAACTATGGCTACACCTTC
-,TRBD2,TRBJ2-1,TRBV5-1,CASSPSGSGGSAFF,TGCGCCAGCAGCCCGAGCGGAAGCGGGGGCTCGGCGTTCTTC
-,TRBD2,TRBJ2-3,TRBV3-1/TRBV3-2,CASSPRGRADTQYF,TGTGCCAGCAGCCCCCGGGGGAGGGCAGATACGCAGTATTTT
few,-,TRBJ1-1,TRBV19,CASRKDSLPPTEAFF,TGTGCCAGTAGGAAGGACAGTCTGCCCCCCACTGAAGCTTTCTTT
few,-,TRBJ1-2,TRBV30,CAWSVGHNYGYTF,TGTGCCTGGAGTGTCGGACACAACTATGGCTACACCTTC
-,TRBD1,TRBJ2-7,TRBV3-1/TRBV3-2,CASSLRGLGEQYF,TGTGCCAGCAGCCTCAGGGGGCTGGGCGAGCAGTACTTC
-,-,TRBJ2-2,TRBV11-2,CASSLVGGVSGELFF,TGTGCCAGCAGCTTAGTCGGGGGTGTAAGCGGGGAGCTGTTTTTT
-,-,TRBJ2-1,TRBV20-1,CSASPSESSYNEQFF,TGCAGTGCTAGTCCCAGCGAGAGCTCCTACAATGAGCAGTTCTTC
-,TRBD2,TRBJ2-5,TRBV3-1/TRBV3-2,CASSQVGAGGRQETQYF,TGTGCCAGCAGCCAAGTGGGCGCGGGGGGAAGACAAGAGACCCAGTACTTC
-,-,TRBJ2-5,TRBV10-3,CAISDPRGGETQYF,TGTGCCATCAGTGACCCGCGGGGAGGTGAGACCCAGTACTTC
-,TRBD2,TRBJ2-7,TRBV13,CASSLGLLAGDSYEQYF,TGTGCCAGCAGCTTAGGCCTCCTAGCGGGGGACTCCTACGAGCAGTACTTC
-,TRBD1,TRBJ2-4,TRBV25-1,CASSAVRGRSIQYF,TGTGCCAGCAGTGCTGTGAGGGGGCGAAGCATTCAGTACTTC
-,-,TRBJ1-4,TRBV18,CASSQSYTEKLFF,TGTGCCAGCTCACAAAGCTATACGGAAAAACTGTTTTTT
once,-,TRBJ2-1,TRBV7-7,CASSPDSSYNEQFF,TGTGCTAGCAGCCCTGACAGCTCCTACAATGAGCAGTTCTTC
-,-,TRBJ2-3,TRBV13,CASSLVGVSTDTQYF,TGTGCCAGCAGCTTAGTAGGGGTTAGCACAGATACGCAGTATTTT
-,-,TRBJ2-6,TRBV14,CASSSGSLGSNVLTF,TGTGCCAGCAGCTCGGGATCTCTGGGGTCCAACGTCCTGACTTTC
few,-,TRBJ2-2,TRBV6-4,CASSDGTTGELFF,TGTGCCAGCAGTGACGGGACTACCGGGGAGCTGTTTTTT
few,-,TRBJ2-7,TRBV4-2,CASSEDIGQSYYEQYF,TGTGCCAGCAGCGAGGACATAGGACAGTCATACTACGAGCAGTACTTC
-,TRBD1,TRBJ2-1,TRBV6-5,CASSLDRGLEQFF,TGTGCCAGCAGTCTTGACAGGGGGCTCGAGCAGTTCTTC
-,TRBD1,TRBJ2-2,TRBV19,CASLDRDGPGELFF,TGTGCCAGTCTAGACAGGGACGGACCCGGGGAGCTGTTTTTT
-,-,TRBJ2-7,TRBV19,CASSMWAGNEQYF,TGTGCCAGTAGTATGTGGGCGGGGAACGAGCAGTACTTC
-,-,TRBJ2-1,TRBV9,CASTLDGSSYNEQFF,TGTGCCAGCACCTTGGACGGGAGCTCCTACAATGAGCAGTTCTTC
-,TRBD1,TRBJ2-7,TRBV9,CASSGTGDRDSYEQYF,TGTGCCAGCAGCGGTACCGGGGACAGGGACTCCTACGAGCAGTACTTC
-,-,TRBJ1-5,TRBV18,CASSPPGLTNQPQHF,TGTGCCAGCTCACCACCGGGGCTGACCAATCAGCCCCAGCATTTT
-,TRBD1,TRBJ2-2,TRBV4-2,CASSQLLGQGTAGELFF,TGTGCCAGCAGCCAGCTATTAGGACAGGGGACCGCCGGGGAGCTGTTTTTT
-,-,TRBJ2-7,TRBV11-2,CASSFPGRGYEQYF,TGTGCCAGCAGCTTCCCTGGGCGGGGCTACGAGCAGTACTTC
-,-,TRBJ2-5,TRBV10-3,CAISESPSGEETQYF,TGTGCCATCAGTGAGTCTCCAAGCGGAGAAGAGACCCAGTACTTC
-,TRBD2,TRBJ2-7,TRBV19,CASSISTGTSGGHEQYF,TGTGCCAGTAGTATTTCAACCGGGACTAGCGGGGGCCACGAGCAGTACTTC
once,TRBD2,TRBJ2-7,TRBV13,CASSLGPSGFSYEQYF,TGTGCCAGCAGCTTAGGCCCTAGCGGGTTTTCCTACGAGCAGTACTTC
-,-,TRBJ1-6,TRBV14,CASSYGQYNSPLHF,TGTGCCAGCAGCTACGGACAGTATAATTCACCCCTCCACTTT
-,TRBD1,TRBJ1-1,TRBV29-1,CSDGRRGLNTEAFF,TGCAGCGATGGGAGAAGGGGGCTAAACACTGAAGCTTTCTTT
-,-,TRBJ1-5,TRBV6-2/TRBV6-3,CASSYRGGGIGNQPQHF,TGTGCCAGCAGTTACCGCGGGGGGGGGATAGGCAATCAGCCCCAGCATTTT
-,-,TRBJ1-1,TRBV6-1,CASSEAQGKNTEAFF,TGTGCCAGCAGTGAAGCGCAGGGGAAGAACACTGAAGCTTTCTTT
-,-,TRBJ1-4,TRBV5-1,CASSLEARRTWEKLFF,TGCGCCAGCAGCTTGGAGGCCAGGCGGACATGGGAAAAACTGTTTTTT
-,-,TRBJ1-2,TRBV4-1,CASSPQANYGYTF,TGCGCCAGCAGCCCACAGGCTAACTATGGCTACACCTTC
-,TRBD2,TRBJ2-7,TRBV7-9,CASSSSRTSGGLEEQYF,TGTGCCAGCAGCTCCTCCCGGACTAGCGGGGGCCTTGAAGAGCAGTACTTC
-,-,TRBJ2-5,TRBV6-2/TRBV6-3,CASSSAGGEETQYF,TGTGCCAGCAGTTCCGCCGGAGGGGAAGAGACCCAGTACTTC